The rows below give T cell receptor beta chains drawn from one sample of a study of graft-versus-host responses after intestinal transplantation. No antigen is known for these receptors. Repertoires were generated with immunoSEQ multiplex PCR, while TCRdb's copy carries only in-frame clones and drops some. Of some 85,000 clones listed, approximately 90% were seen once; the top ten hold about 0.44%. Sequences were derived from unstimulated CD8+ T cells sorted from spleen or lymph node cells, sampled before transplant. The source of these receptors is a human donor who was the organ donor for an intestinal transplant. The CDR3 runs from the conserved cysteine through the conserved F or W. Each record gives: CDR3 length, V gene, D gene, J gene, clone size, CDR3 protein, CDR3 DNA. The D gene is left open where the match is weak. A clone size is listed for some rows: how often the clone was seen (once, few, many), or a class if it is expanded.

14	TRBV13	NA	TRBJ1-1	NA	CASSLAGLNTEAFF	TGTGCCAGCAGCTTAGCAGGATTGAACACTGAAGCTTTCTTT
14	TRBV5-1	TRBD1	TRBJ1-3	NA	CARTGEGPGNTIYF	TGCGCCAGAACAGGGGAAGGTCCTGGAAACACCATATATTTT
12	TRBV5-6	NA	TRBJ2-3	NA	CASSFPRDTQYF	TGTGCCAGCAGCTTCCCACGGGATACGCAGTATTTT
15	TRBV6-5	NA	TRBJ2-3	NA	CASSYSGTVTDTQYF	TGTGCCAGCAGTTACTCCGGAACAGTTACAGATACGCAGTATTTT
11	TRBV7-9	NA	TRBJ1-4	few	CASEYDEKLFF	TGTGCCAGCGAGTATGATGAAAAACTGTTTTTT
13	TRBV9	TRBD1	TRBJ1-2	NA	CASSGQGGYGYTF	TGTGCCAGCAGCGGACAGGGAGGCTATGGCTACACCTTC
17	TRBV6-7	NA	TRBJ1-1	NA	CASSSTVGQIMNTEAFF	TGTGCCAGCAGTTCCACCGTAGGACAGATCATGAACACTGAAGCTTTCTTT
14	TRBV10-3	TRBD1	TRBJ1-2	NA	CAINPAGGNYGYTF	TGTGCCATCAACCCGGCAGGGGGTAACTATGGCTACACCTTC
15	TRBV5-1	TRBD2	TRBJ2-1	NA	CASSLPTSPNNEQFF	TGCGCCAGCAGCTTACCGACTAGCCCCAACAATGAGCAGTTCTTC
15	TRBV11-2	TRBD2	TRBJ2-3	NA	CASTRGGGSTDTQYF	TGTGCCAGCACACGGGGGGGAGGGAGCACAGATACGCAGTATTTT
14	TRBV19	NA	TRBJ1-1	once	CASSIAFGNTEAFF	TGTGCCAGTAGTATAGCTTTCGGGAACACTGAAGCTTTCTTT
12	TRBV6-5	NA	TRBJ2-2	NA	CASSQGTGELFF	TGTGCCAGCAGTCAGGGGACCGGGGAGCTGTTTTTT
13	TRBV4-1	NA	TRBJ2-6	NA	CASSRGGANVLTF	TGCGCCAGCAGCCGCGGGGGGGCCAACGTCCTGACTTTC
13	TRBV13	NA	TRBJ2-7	NA	CASSSFGGHEQYF	TGTGCCAGCAGCTCCTTCGGGGGGCACGAGCAGTACTTC
13	TRBV4-3	NA	TRBJ2-1	NA	CASSLNSYNEQFF	TGCGCCAGCAGCCTAAATTCCTACAATGAGCAGTTCTTC
14	TRBV6-1	NA	TRBJ1-3	NA	CASSERGSGNTIYF	TGTGCCAGCAGTGAAAGGGGCTCTGGAAACACCATATATTTT
15	TRBV4-2	TRBD1	TRBJ2-7	once	CASRPGQGEVYEQYF	TGTGCCAGCAGACCGGGACAGGGTGAAGTTTACGAGCAGTACTTC
14	TRBV7-3	TRBD1	TRBJ2-2	NA	CASSATGGAGELFF	TGTGCCAGCAGCGCTACAGGGGGCGCCGGGGAGCTGTTTTTT
17	TRBV18	TRBD1	TRBJ1-1	NA	CASSYHRGRGKNTEAFF	TGTGCCAGCTCCTACCACAGGGGGCGCGGGAAGAACACTGAAGCTTTCTTT
11	TRBV14	NA	TRBJ1-1	few	CASGQYAEAFF	TGTGCCAGCGGGCAGTACGCTGAAGCTTTCTTT
14	TRBV27	NA	TRBJ2-7	NA	CASSPSGFFYEQYF	TGTGCCAGCAGTCCCAGCGGCTTCTTCTACGAGCAGTACTTC
15	TRBV4-1	TRBD1	TRBJ1-1	NA	CASSHPGQARFEAFF	TGCGCCAGCAGCCACCCAGGACAGGCCCGATTTGAAGCTTTCTTT
15	TRBV6-5	NA	TRBJ2-3	NA	CASSYYSGGADTQYF	TGTGCCAGCAGTTACTACTCAGGAGGTGCAGATACGCAGTATTTT
15	TRBV6-5	TRBD1	TRBJ1-2	NA	CASSPMRGQSDGYTF	TGTGCCAGCAGCCCGATGAGGGGGCAATCGGATGGCTACACCTTC
10	TRBV20-1	NA	TRBJ1-2	NA	CSASLYGYTF	TGCAGTGCTAGCCTCTATGGCTACACCTTC
14	TRBV10-3	NA	TRBJ1-1	NA	CAIRTSRVNTEAFF	TGTGCCATCAGGACTTCCAGGGTGAACACTGAAGCTTTCTTT
15	TRBV9	TRBD1	TRBJ2-4	once	CASSHDRAPQNIQYF	TGTGCCAGCAGCCACGACAGGGCGCCCCAAAACATTCAGTACTTC
14	TRBV6-5	NA	TRBJ1-2	NA	CASLGGSANYGYTF	TGTGCCAGCTTGGGGGGATCAGCTAACTATGGCTACACCTTC
15	TRBV6-1	NA	TRBJ1-1	NA	CASSETRGRATEAFF	TGTGCCAGCAGTGAAACCCGCGGCAGGGCCACTGAAGCTTTCTTT
12	TRBV5-8	TRBD1	TRBJ2-4	once	CASSPGQAVQYF	TGTGCCAGCAGTCCGGGACAGGCGGTTCAGTACTTC
14	TRBV9	NA	TRBJ2-7	NA	CASSVEVGGYEQYF	TGTGCCAGCAGCGTAGAGGTCGGGGGCTACGAGCAGTACTTC
17	TRBV4-3	NA	TRBJ2-3	NA	CASSQDFPLALRDTQYF	TGCGCCAGCAGCCAAGATTTCCCTCTAGCCCTGAGAGATACGCAGTATTTT
15	TRBV7-9	TRBD2	TRBJ2-2	NA	CASSFGGGDTGELFF	TGTGCCAGCAGCTTTGGCGGGGGAGACACCGGGGAGCTGTTTTTT
13	TRBV9	TRBD1	TRBJ2-7	NA	CASSVADVDRLYF	TGTGCCAGCAGCGTAGCCGACGTGGACAGGCTGTACTTC
14	TRBV9	NA	TRBJ1-3	NA	CASSVSGVGNTIYF	TGTGCCAGCAGCGTATCAGGGGTTGGAAACACCATATATTTT
15	TRBV7-2	TRBD2	TRBJ2-1	NA	CASSLWTSADNEQFF	TGTGCCAGCAGCTTATGGACTAGCGCAGACAATGAGCAGTTCTTC
13	TRBV30	TRBD1	TRBJ1-6	NA	CAWTSQGISPLHF	TGTGCCTGGACTTCACAGGGGATTTCACCCCTCCACTTT
13	TRBV5-6	NA	TRBJ2-7	NA	CASSAGSRYEQYF	TGTGCCAGCAGCGCCGGGAGCCGCTACGAGCAGTACTTC
15	TRBV7-9	NA	TRBJ2-3	NA	CASSPDRKSTDTQYF	TGTGCCAGCAGCCCCGACAGGAAAAGCACAGATACGCAGTATTTT
12	TRBV19	NA	TRBJ2-7	few	CASSMFGEEQYF	TGTGCCAGTAGTATGTTCGGGGAGGAGCAGTACTTC
15	TRBV7-9	NA	TRBJ1-2	NA	CASSLASNSYYGYTF	TGTGCCAGCAGCTTAGCATCGAATAGCTACTATGGCTACACCTTC
15	TRBV4-2	TRBD2	TRBJ2-1	NA	CTSSPLGGDGNEQFF	TGTACCAGCAGCCCTCTCGGGGGGGATGGGAATGAGCAGTTCTTC
16	TRBV7-8	TRBD1	TRBJ2-3	NA	CASSVRQGWGTDTQYF	TGTGCCAGCAGCGTACGACAGGGGTGGGGCACAGATACGCAGTATTTT
13	TRBV2	NA	TRBJ2-7	NA	CASSDKGLNEQYF	TGTGCCAGCAGTGACAAGGGGCTGAACGAGCAGTACTTC
15	TRBV5-6	NA	TRBJ2-5	NA	CASSLALDSQETQYF	TGTGCCAGCAGCTTGGCCCTGGACAGTCAAGAGACCCAGTACTTC
16	TRBV7-9	TRBD1	TRBJ1-1	NA	CASSASDRALDTEAFF	TGTGCCAGCAGCGCGTCGGACAGGGCCTTGGACACTGAAGCTTTCTTT